These 23 T cell receptor beta chains were sequenced from one sample in a study of blood T cells in healthy people across ages. The use of a sample-barcoded 5' primer and a J-beta primer mix characterized a second PCR of roughly 6 to 12 cycles. TCRdb recomputed calls from the 5' RACE reads with MiXCR, one row per CDR3 protein. The sample holds about 1,600,000 distinct CDR3 sequences; around 39% are singletons and the top ten take approximately 7.9%. Sequenced input: blood. The receptors derive from a young woman in good health.

V usage is TRBV29-1 and J usage is TRBJ2-5, with a weak D call TRBD2 (6 bases). The J call may be mistaken, given a closer DNA end match to TRBJ2-7. CDR1 and CDR2 (germline): SQVTM, ANQGSEA. The CDR3 consists of 15 residues. The DNA of the CDR3 is TGCAGCGTAGCCCTCACAGCAGGAGGGGCGGGCGAGCAGTACTTC. Protein sequence: CSVALTAGGAGEQYF.

This clonotype was recorded once. This chain links TRBV20-1 with TRBJ1-2; 8 bases are a match to TRBD1. The germline V gene encodes CDR1 DFQATT and CDR2 SNEGSKA (reference sequence). This CDR3 contains 14 residues. After removal of 1 base from V and 5 bases from J, the junction contained 6 bases not matched to a gene. This chain's CDR3 is CSARGTGLSYGYTF. Here the CDR3 DNA reads TGCAGTGCTAGAGGGACAGGGTTGAGTTATGGCTACACCTTC.

This clonotype was counted between two and nine times. The chain couples TRBV20-1 to TRBJ2-7; D is undetermined. Germline V gene data show CDR1 as DFQATT and CDR2 as SNEGSKA (reference sequence). The CDR3 is 13 residues long. V was pared by 3 bases and J by 2 bases, with 11 bases between. Written as DNA, the CDR3 is TGCAGTGCTAGCAAGGGTTTTACCTACGAGCAGTACTTC. Protein sequence: CSASKGFTYEQYF.

CDR3 nucleotides: TGTGCCATCAGTGACTCCACTCAGGGGCGAACTGAAGCTTTCTTT. Its protein is CAISDSTQGRTEAFF. The chain couples TRBV10-3 to TRBJ1-1; D might be TRBD1 (6 bases). Trimming left V 3 bases short and J 5 bases short, with 16 bases between. CDR3 length: 15 residues. The germline CDR1 and CDR2 sequences are ENHRY and SYGVKD.

As to this clonotype: At one of its ends the junction is not consistent with the germline gene, which may arise from a read error. The gene calls are TRBV7-6 and TRBJ2-7; tentative D call: TRBD2 (5 bases). Germline CDR1 is SGHVS and CDR2 is FNYEAQ. The CDR3 is made up of 16 amino acids. CDR3 sequence: CTSDFEDLNKDNEQYF. CDR3 nucleotides: TGTACCAGCGATTTTGAGGACTTAAACAAAGACAATGAGCAGTACTTC.

The table lists this clonotype with a few counts. This chain joins TRBV7-2 and TRBJ2-3, with TRBD2 matching over 11 bases. The CDR3 has 16 amino acids. The V gene end was trimmed by 1 base and the J gene end by 5 bases; junction bases not matched to a gene: 5. CDR1 SGHTA and CDR2 FQGNSA come from the germline V gene. The CDR3 protein is CASSLEASGRRDTQYF. The CDR3 nucleotides read TGTGCCAGCAGCTTAGAGGCTAGCGGGAGGAGAGATACGCAGTATTTT.

The genes are TRBV12-3 or TRBV12-4 and TRBJ1-2; D perhaps matches TRBD1 (6 bases). The CDR3 loop spans 13 amino acids. The V end lost 6 bases, the J end lost 4 bases, and 12 bases lay between the germline ends. The CDR3 sequence is CASRSQGSYGYTF. The CDR3 DNA reads as TGTGCCAGCAGATCTCAGGGGTCCTATGGCTACACCTTC.

The chain is built from TRBV20-1 and TRBJ2-1, with 13 bases fitting TRBD2. In germline, CDR1 is DFQATT, CDR2 SNEGSKA (reference sequence). This CDR3 contains 16 residues. The V and J ends lost 0 bases and 5 bases, in that order; junction bases with no gene match: 4. This CDR3 is CSARDPTSGRDNEQFF. The DNA of the CDR3 is TGCAGTGCTAGAGACCCTACTAGCGGGAGGGACAATGAGCAGTTCTTC.

This clonotype was detected once. J is TRBJ2-1 and V is TRBV11-2; no reliable D call. The CDR3 sequence is 13 residues long. V was trimmed by 1 base and J by 12 bases, leaving 13 bases between them. From germline, CDR1 is SGHAT and CDR2 FQNNGV. The DNA of the CDR3 is TGTGCCAGCAGCTTAGGAACTAAGCATTGGCAGTTCTTC. Protein sequence: CASSLGTKHWQFF.

V usage is TRBV6-1 and J usage is TRBJ2-3; D possibly corresponds to TRBD1 (6 bases). The CDR3 is made up of 14 amino acids. Trimming stripped 2 bases from V and 6 bases from J, with 12 bases between. Per germline, CDR1 MNHNS and CDR2 SASEGT. CDR3 residues: CASSEQTGVDTQYF. In nucleotides, the CDR3 is TGTGCCAGCAGTGAACAGACAGGAGTTGATACGCAGTATTTT.

This clonotype was picked up many times. The chain joins TRBV29-1 to TRBJ1-2; 10 bases match TRBD1. The CDR3 consists of 13 residues. The J segment lost 6 bases and the V segment lost 1 base, leaving 2 bases of the junction unmatched. The germline CDR1 and CDR2 sequences are SQVTM and ANQGSEA. CDR3 amino acids: CSVEGGTGDGYTF. The DNA of the CDR3 is TGCAGCGTTGAAGGCGGGACAGGGGATGGCTACACCTTC.

V and J are TRBV18 and TRBJ1-3; D is possibly TRBD1 (6 bases). The CDR3 runs to 15 residues. Looked up from germline, CDR1 is KGHSH and CDR2 is LQKENI. Trimming took off 6 bases at V and 1 base at J, with 13 bases between the two ends. The CDR3 DNA sequence: TGTGCCAGCTCTCCGGACAGTTTTTCTGGAAACACCATATATTTT. Its protein is CASSPDSFSGNTIYF.

The CDR3 DNA reads as TGTGCCATCAGCCTATCTCAAAAAGGGTATGGCTACACCTTC. Residues: CAISLSQKGYGYTF. V usage is TRBV10-3 and J usage is TRBJ1-2, with D uncertain. Trimming stripped 6 bases from V and 5 bases from J, with 16 bases between. Germline V gene sequence: CDR1 ENHRY, CDR2 SYGVKD. This CDR3 is 14 amino acids long.

For the CDR3, the DNA is TGCGCCAGCAGCCTCCTAGCGGGAGGCAATACCTACAATGAGCAGTACTTC. Translated, it gives CASSLLAGGNTYNEQYF. The rearrangement uses TRBV5-1 and TRBJ2-7; 11 bases fit TRBD2. This CDR3 contains 17 residues. CDR1 is SGHRS and CDR2 is YFSETQ in the germline V gene. V lost 4 bases and J lost 7; bases outside the gene matches: 16.

This clonotype has a count of ten or more. V is TRBV7-9 and J is TRBJ1-1; the D is unclear. This CDR3 contains 12 residues. Trimming shortened V by 5 bases and J by 3 bases, and 7 bases separated the two germline ends. Germline V gene sequence: CDR1 SEHNR, CDR2 FQNEAQ (reference sequence). The CDR3, as DNA: TGTGCCAGCAGCCCGGCGGACACTGAAGCTTTCTTT. It codes for CASSPADTEAFF.

J is TRBJ2-3 and V is TRBV5-5, with 10 bases matching TRBD2. J lost 4 bases, V lost 4 bases, and 9 bases had no gene match. Germline V gives CDR1 SGHKS, CDR2 YYEKEE (reference sequence). The CDR3 length is 16 residues. The DNA of the CDR3 is TGTGCCAGCAGCCAGGAAGCGGGAGGGCCTGCAGATACGCAGTATTTT. This sequence encodes CASSQEAGGPADTQYF.

The J gene is TRBJ1-1, the V gene TRBV7-9, with D tentatively TRBD1 (6 bases). The V gene's germline CDR1 is SEHNR and CDR2 FQNEAQ (reference sequence). The CDR3 contains 15 residues. Deletions cut 4 bases from V and 1 base from J, with 13 bases between. The CDR3 DNA follows: TGTGCCAGCAGCTCAGAGGGGGTAGGGAACACTGAAGCTTTCTTT. As protein: CASSSEGVGNTEAFF.

This clonotype has a handful of counts. The chain combines TRBV27 with TRBJ2-1, with 9 bases aligning to TRBD2. CDR1 and CDR2 (germline): MNHEY, SMNVEV (reference sequence). The CDR3 contains 15 residues. Losses at the gene ends were 8 bases for V and 5 bases for J; bases not matched to a gene: 10. Here the CDR3 DNA reads TGTGCCAGCTTATCCCGGGCTAGCGGGAACAATGAGCAGTTCTTC. It codes for CASLSRASGNNEQFF.

The chain carries TRBV7-9 and TRBJ1-2; D is possibly TRBD1 (6 bases). The CDR3 totals 14 residues. V was cut by 4 bases and J by 5 bases, with 14 bases left in between. In germline, CDR1 is SEHNR, CDR2 FQNEAQ (reference sequence). CDR3 in DNA: TGTGCCAGCAGCTCCGGGGGCGAACGGTATGGCTACACCTTC. Protein product: CASSSGGERYGYTF.

The CDR3 nucleotides are TGTGCCACCTCTGGGGGGCCGTCAGATACGCAGTATTTT. The encoded protein is CATSGGPSDTQYF. This rearrangement joins TRBV6-1 to TRBJ2-3; either TRBD1 or TRBD2 may fit D (6 bases each). The V gene lost 10 bases and the J gene lost 4 bases, with 15 bases spanning the gap. The CDR3 loop spans 13 amino acids. The germline V gene has CDR1 MNHNS and CDR2 SASEGT.

About this clonotype: At one boundary the junction diverges from the germline segment, which might be a read error. J is TRBJ2-5 and V is TRBV6-1; possibly TRBD2 for D (5 bases). The CDR3 is 13 residues long. CDR1 and CDR2 (germline): MNHNS, SASEGT. The CDR3 DNA is TGTGTCAGCAGTGGGAGCACCGGAGAGACCCAGTACTTC. Protein: CVSSGSTGETQYF.

This clonotype was seen a handful of times. J is TRBJ2-7 and V is TRBV20-1; 14 nucleotides align to TRBD2. The CDR3 has 16 residues. The V segment lost 6 bases and the J segment 2 bases; nucleotides outside the gene matches: 9. In germline, CDR1 is DFQATT, CDR2 SNEGSKA (reference sequence). DNA for the CDR3: TGCAGTGCGCCGACTAGCGGGGGGGCCTATACCTACGAGCAGTACTTC. This sequence encodes CSAPTSGGAYTYEQYF.

The chain has TRBV7-9 and TRBJ2-3, with 7 nucleotides matching TRBD1. The CDR3 runs 15 residues. The ends lost 5 bases at V and 4 bases at J; junction bases unmatched: 9. Germline V lookup: CDR1 SEHNR, CDR2 FQNEAQ (reference sequence). CDR3 sequence: CASSTRDSLPDTQYF. The CDR3 region has the DNA TGTGCCAGCAGCACCCGGGACAGCCTCCCAGATACGCAGTATTTT. The full variable domain, with the rest looked up from reference TRBV7-9 and TRBJ2-3, is DTGVSQNPRHKITKRGQNVTFRCDPISEHNRLYWYRQTLGQGPEFLTYFQNEAQLEKSRLLSDRFSAERPKGSFSTLEIQRTEQGDSAMYLCASSTRDSLPDTQYFGPGTRLTVL.